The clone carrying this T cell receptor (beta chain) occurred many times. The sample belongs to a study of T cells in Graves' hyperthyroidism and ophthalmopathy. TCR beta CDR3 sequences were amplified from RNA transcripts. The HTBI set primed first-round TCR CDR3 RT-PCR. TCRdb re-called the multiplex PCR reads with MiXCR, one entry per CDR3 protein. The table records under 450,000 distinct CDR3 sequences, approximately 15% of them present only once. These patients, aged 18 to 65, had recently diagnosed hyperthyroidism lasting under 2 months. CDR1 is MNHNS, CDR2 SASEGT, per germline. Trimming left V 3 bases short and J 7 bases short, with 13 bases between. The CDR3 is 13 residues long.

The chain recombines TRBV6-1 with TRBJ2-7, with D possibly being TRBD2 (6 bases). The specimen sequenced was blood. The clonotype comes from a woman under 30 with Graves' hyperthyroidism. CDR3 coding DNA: TGTGCCAGCAGTGATGGGGGAGGTCGGGAGCAGTACTTC. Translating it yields CASSDGGGREQYF.